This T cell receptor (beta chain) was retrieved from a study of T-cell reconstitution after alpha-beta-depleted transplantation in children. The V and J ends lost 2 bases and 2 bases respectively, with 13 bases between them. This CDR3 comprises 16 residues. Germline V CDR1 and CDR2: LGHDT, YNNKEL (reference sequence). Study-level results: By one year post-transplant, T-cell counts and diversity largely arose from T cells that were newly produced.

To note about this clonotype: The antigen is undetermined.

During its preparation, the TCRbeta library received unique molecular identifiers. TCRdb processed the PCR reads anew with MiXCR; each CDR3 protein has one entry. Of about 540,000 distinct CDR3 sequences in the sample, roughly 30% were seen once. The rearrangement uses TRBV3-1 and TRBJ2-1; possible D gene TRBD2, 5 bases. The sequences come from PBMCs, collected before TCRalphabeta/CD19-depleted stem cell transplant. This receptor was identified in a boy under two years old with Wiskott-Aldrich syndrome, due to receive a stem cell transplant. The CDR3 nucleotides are TGTGCCAGCAGCCAAAAGGCCGGACTCACCTACAATGAGCAGTTCTTC. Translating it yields CASSQKAGLTYNEQFF.